What follows describes a single T cell receptor (beta chain). The germline CDR1 and CDR2 sequences are SGHTA and FQGTGA. V was pared by 4 bases and J by 0 bases, with 6 bases between. The CDR3 contains 13 residues. Assay: immunoSEQ multiplex PCR; the TCRdb copy retains only in-frame clones and omits some. The sample carries about 64,000 clones, around four fifths recorded once. The sample comes from a study of OX40 agonist ivuxolimab in advanced cancers. This chain connects TRBV7-3 to TRBJ1-1; no firm D call. The receptor's source is an adult with an advanced solid tumor such as melanoma, head and neck, liver or kidney cancer. The specimen was CD4+ or CD8+ T cells sorted from blood, collected in a trial of the OX40 agonist ivuxolimab. CDR3 amino acids: CASSSQLNTEAFF. The CDR3 DNA follows: TGTGCCAGCAGCTCCCAATTGAACACTGAAGCTTTCTTT.